This T cell receptor (beta chain) is drawn from a study of shared clonotypes between healthy human individuals. In the study overall: Researchers drew samples from a couple of women and three men aged 18 to 49.

Sequencing was performed with immunoSEQ multiplex PCR; in TCRdb, only in-frame clones are kept and a portion is missing. Of 470,000 or so clones in the sample, 81% were seen once. CDR1 is MNHEY, CDR2 SMNVEV, per germline (reference sequence). The CDR3 covers 16 residues. V shed 8 bases and J shed 1 base, with 15 bases lying between them. The sequencing input was PBMCs. The V call is TRBV27, the J call TRBJ2-6; D possibly corresponds to TRBD2 (6 bases). The TCR comes from a woman aged 35 to 49 in good health. Some clones in this sample may be carry-over from other donors' samples. CDR3 loop: CASGRGAGSGANVLTF. The DNA for the CDR3 is TGTGCCAGCGGGCGGGGAGCAGGTTCTGGGGCCAACGTCCTGACTTTC.